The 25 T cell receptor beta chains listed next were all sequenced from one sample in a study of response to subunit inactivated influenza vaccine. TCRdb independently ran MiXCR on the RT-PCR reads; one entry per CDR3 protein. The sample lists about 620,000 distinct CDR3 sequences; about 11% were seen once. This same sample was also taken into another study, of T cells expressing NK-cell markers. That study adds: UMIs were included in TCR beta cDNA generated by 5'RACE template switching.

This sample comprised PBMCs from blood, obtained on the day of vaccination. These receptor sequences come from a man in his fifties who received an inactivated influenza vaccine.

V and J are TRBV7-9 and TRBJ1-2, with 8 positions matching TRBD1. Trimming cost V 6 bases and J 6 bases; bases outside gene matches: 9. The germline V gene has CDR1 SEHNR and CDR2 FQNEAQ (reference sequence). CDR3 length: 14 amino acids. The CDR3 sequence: CASSPRTGINGYTF. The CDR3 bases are TGTGCCAGCAGTCCCCGGACAGGGATCAATGGCTACACCTTC.

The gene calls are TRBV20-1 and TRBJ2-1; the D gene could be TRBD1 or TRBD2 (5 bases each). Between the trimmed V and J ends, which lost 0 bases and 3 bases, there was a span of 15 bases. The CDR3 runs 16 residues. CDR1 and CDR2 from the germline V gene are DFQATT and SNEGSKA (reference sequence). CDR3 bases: TGCAGTGCTAGAGATCTTTGGGACGGAGACTACAATGAGCAGTTCTTC. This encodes CSARDLWDGDYNEQFF.

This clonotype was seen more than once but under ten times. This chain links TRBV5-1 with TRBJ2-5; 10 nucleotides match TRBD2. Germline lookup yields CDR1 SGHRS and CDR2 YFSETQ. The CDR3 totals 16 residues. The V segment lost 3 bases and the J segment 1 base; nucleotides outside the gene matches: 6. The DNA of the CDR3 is TGCGCCAGCAGCTCCGAGACTAGCGGGCCCCAAGAGACCCAGTACTTC. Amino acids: CASSSETSGPQETQYF.

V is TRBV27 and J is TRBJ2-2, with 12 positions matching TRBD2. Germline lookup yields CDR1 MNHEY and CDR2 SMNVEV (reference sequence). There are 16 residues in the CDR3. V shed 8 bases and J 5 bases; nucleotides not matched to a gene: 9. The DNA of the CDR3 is TGTGCCAGCGGCTATCACGGACTAGCGGGAACCGGGGAGCTGTTTTTT. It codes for CASGYHGLAGTGELFF.

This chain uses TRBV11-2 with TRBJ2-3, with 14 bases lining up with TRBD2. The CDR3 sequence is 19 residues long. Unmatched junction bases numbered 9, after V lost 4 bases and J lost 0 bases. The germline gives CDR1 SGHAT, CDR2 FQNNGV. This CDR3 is CASSSGLAGVSRSTDTQYF. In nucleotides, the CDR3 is TGTGCCAGCAGCTCGGGACTAGCGGGAGTGTCTCGTAGCACAGATACGCAGTATTTT.

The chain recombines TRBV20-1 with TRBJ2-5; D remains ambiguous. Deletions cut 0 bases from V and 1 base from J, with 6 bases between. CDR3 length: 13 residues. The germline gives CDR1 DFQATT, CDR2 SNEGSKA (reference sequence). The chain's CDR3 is CSARDRFQETQYF. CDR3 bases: TGCAGTGCTAGAGATAGGTTCCAAGAGACCCAGTACTTC.

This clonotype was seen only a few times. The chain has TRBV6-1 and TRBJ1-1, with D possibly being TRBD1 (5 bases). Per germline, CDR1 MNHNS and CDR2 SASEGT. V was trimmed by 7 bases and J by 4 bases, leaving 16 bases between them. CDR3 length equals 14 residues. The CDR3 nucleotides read TGTGCCAGCACCAGTTCCGGGACCGGCACTGAAGCTTTCTTT. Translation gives CASTSSGTGTEAFF.

The CDR3 sequence: CASSPWGTQGVQFF. The CDR3 DNA sequence: TGTGCCAGCAGCCCCTGGGGGACCCAGGGGGTGCAGTTCTTC. The gene calls are TRBV7-9 and TRBJ2-1, with TRBD1 matching over 7 bases. Germline V gene lookup returns CDR1 SEHNR and CDR2 FQNEAQ (reference sequence). This CDR3 region has 14 residues. V shed 5 bases, J shed 12 bases, and the junction held 13 bases outside the gene matches.

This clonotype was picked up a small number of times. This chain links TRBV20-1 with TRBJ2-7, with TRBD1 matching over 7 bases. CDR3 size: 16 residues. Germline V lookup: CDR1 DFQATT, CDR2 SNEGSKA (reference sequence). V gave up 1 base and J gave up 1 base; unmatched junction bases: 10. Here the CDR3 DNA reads TGCAGTGCTAGAGTTTCAACCCCGGGACAGTCCTACGAGCAGTACTTC. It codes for CSARVSTPGQSYEQYF.

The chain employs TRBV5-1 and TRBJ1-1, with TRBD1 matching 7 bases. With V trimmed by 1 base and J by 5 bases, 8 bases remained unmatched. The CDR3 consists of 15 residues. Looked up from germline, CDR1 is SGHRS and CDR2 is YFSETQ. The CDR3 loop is CASSLTRQGSTEAFF. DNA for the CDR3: TGCGCCAGCAGCTTGACCCGACAGGGTTCGACTGAAGCTTTCTTT.

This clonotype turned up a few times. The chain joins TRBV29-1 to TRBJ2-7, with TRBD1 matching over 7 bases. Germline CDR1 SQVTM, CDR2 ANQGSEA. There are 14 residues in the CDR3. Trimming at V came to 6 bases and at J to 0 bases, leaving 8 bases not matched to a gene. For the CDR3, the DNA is TGCAGCGTAGCTGGGACAGCCAGCTCCTACGAGCAGTACTTC. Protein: CSVAGTASSYEQYF.

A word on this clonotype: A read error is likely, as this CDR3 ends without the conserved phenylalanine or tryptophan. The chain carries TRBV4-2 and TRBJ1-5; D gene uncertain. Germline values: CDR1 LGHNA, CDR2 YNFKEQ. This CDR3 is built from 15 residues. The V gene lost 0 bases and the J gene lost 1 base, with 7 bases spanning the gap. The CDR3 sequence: CASSQDQQSNQPQHL. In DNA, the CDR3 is TGTGCCAGCAGCCAAGATCAGCAGAGCAATCAGCCCCAGCATCTT.

DNA for the CDR3: TGTGCCAGCAGCGTAGGATACAGGGCAAACTATGGCTACACCTTC. Translated, it gives CASSVGYRANYGYTF. This chain uses TRBV9 with TRBJ1-2; weak D call: TRBD1 (6 bases). Trimming cost V 0 bases and J 2 bases, with 11 bases left between them. The CDR3 spans 15 residues. Germline values: CDR1 SGDLS, CDR2 YYNGEE. Supplemented by reference TRBV9 and TRBJ1-2, the full variable domain reads DSGVTQTPKHLITATGQRVTLRCSPRSGDLSVYWYQQSLDQGLQFLIQYYNGEERAKGNILERFSAQQFPDLHSELNLSSLELGDSALYFCASSVGYRANYGYTFGSGTRLTVV.

Here the CDR3 reads CATRDNPYEQYF. The CDR3 DNA reads as TGTGCCACCCGGGATAATCCCTACGAGCAGTACTTC. The V call is TRBV2, the J call TRBJ2-7; D may be TRBD2 (5 bases). The ends were cut back, 10 bases at V and 2 bases at J, with 12 bases in the middle. The CDR3 length is 12 residues. Germline V gives CDR1 SNHLY, CDR2 FYNNEI.

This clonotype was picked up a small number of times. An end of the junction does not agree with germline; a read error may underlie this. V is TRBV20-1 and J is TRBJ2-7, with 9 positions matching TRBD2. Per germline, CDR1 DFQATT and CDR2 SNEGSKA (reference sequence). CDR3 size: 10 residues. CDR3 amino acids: CLAGVNEQYF. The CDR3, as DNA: TGTTTAGCGGGAGTCAATGAGCAGTACTTC.

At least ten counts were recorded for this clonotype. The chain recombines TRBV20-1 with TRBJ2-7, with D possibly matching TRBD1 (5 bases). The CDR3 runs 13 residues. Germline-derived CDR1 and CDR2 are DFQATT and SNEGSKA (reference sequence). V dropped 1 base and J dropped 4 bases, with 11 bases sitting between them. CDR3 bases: TGCAGTGCTAGAGGGGGCAGTTCGTACGAGCAGTACTTC. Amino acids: CSARGGSSYEQYF.

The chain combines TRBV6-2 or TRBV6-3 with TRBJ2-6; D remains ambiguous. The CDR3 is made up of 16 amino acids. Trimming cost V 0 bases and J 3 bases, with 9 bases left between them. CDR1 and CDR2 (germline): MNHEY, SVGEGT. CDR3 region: CASSYSIGRGANVLTF. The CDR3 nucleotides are TGTGCCAGCAGTTACTCGATAGGACGTGGGGCCAACGTCCTGACTTTC.

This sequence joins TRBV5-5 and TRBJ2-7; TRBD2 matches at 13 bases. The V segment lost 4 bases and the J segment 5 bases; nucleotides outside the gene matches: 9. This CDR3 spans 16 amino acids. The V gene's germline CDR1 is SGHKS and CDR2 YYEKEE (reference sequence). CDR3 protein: CASSPNPGLAGNEQYF. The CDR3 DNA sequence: TGTGCCAGCAGCCCGAATCCGGGACTAGCGGGAAACGAGCAGTACTTC.

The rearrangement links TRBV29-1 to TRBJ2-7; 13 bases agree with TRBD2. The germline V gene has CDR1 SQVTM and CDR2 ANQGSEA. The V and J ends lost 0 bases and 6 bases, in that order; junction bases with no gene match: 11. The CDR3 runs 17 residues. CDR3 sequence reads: CSVEDGTSGTQPAEQYF. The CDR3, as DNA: TGCAGCGTTGAAGATGGGACTAGCGGGACCCAACCGGCCGAGCAGTACTTC.

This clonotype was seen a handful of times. For the CDR3, the DNA is TGCAGTGCTCCTAGGAGTAGCGGGAGTACGAATGAGCAGTTCTTC. It encodes CSAPRSSGSTNEQFF. V and J are TRBV20-1 and TRBJ2-1; 9 positions agree with TRBD2. Germline assignment: CDR1 DFQATT and CDR2 SNEGSKA (reference sequence). V lost 5 bases, J lost 7 bases, and 12 bases stayed unmatched. The length of the CDR3 is 15 residues.

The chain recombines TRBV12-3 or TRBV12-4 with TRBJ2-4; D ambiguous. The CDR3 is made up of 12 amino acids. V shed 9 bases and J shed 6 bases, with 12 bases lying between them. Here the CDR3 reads CASGVKVNIQYF. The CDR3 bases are TGTGCCAGTGGGGTGAAGGTAAACATTCAGTACTTC.

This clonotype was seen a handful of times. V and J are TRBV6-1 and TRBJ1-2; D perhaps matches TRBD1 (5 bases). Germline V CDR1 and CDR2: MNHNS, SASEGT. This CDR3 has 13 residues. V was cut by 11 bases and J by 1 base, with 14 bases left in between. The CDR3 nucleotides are TGTGCCGGTTATCAACAGGATAACTATGGCTACACCTTC. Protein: CAGYQQDNYGYTF.

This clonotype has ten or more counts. The chain's CDR3 is CASSFTSGTDTQYF. The CDR3 DNA reads TGTGCCAGCAGTTTTACTAGCGGCACAGATACGCAGTATTTT. The chain has TRBV12-3 or TRBV12-4 and TRBJ2-3, with 7 bases aligning to TRBD2. Trimming took 3 bases from V and 1 from J; bases not matched to a gene: 1. This CDR3 region has 14 residues.

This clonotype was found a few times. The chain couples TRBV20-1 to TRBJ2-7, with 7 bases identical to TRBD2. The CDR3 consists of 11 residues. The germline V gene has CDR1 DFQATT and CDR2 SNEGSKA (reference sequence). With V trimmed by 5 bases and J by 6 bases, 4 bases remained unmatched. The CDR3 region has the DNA TGCAGTGCTGGACTAGTTGGCGAGCAGTACTTC. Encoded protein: CSAGLVGEQYF.

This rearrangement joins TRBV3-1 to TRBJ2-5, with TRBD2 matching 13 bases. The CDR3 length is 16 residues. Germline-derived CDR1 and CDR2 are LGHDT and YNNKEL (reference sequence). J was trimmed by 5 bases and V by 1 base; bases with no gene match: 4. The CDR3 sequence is CASSQGLAGGGETQYF. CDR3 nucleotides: TGTGCCAGCAGCCAAGGACTAGCGGGAGGAGGGGAGACCCAGTACTTC.